Presented here are 9 T cell receptor beta chains from one specimen sequenced in a study of cytomegalovirus exposure and HLA in healthy donors (dated by TCRdb to 2017 to 2019). Receptor libraries were prepared by the immunoSEQ multiplex PCR assay. A mixture of 60 forward primers for TCR Vbeta segments and 13 reverse primers for TCR Jbeta segments was used in the multiplex PCR. The table comes from immuneACCESS by way of TCRdb, which keeps in-frame sequences with V and J called. Part of the clones is missing from these tables; in studies checked, under half for an unresolved V gene and the rest for unknown reasons. This sample has 150,000 to 200,000 clones in its table, and approximately 78% of those were observed once. Roughly 0.99% of the sample is taken by the ten largest. The source material was PBMCs. These receptors were obtained from a girl aged 2-15 years in good health and CMV-seropositive.

The V call is TRBV30, the J call TRBJ1-1; a weak D match, TRBD1 (5 bases). There are 10 residues in the CDR3. Looked up from germline, CDR1 is GTSNPN and CDR2 is SVGIG (reference sequence). CDR3: CAARVTEAFF. As DNA, the CDR3 is TGTGCTGCCAGGGTCACTGAAGCTTTCTTT.

The chain carries TRBV4-1 and TRBJ2-1; 11 bases align to TRBD2. Trimming took 3 bases from V and 6 from J; bases not matched to a gene: 10. In germline, CDR1 is MGHRA, CDR2 YSYEKL. The CDR3 covers 17 residues. As DNA, the CDR3 is TGCGCCAGCAGCCATGGATATCTAGCGGGAGGTCCCAATGAGCAGTTCTTC. It encodes CASSHGYLAGGPNEQFF.

The genes are TRBV10-1 and TRBJ2-1, with D possibly matching TRBD2 (6 bases). The ends were cut back, 3 bases at V and 8 bases at J, with 14 bases in the middle. This CDR3 has 14 residues. From germline, CDR1 is WNHNN and CDR2 SYGVQD (reference sequence). Here the CDR3 DNA reads TGCGCCAGCAGTGAAAGCCTAGCGATCGATGAGCAGTTCTTC. As protein: CASSESLAIDEQFF.

This clone was observed once. The chain joins TRBV9 to TRBJ2-1; 7 positions agree with TRBD2. This CDR3 is 17 amino acids long. Unmatched junction bases numbered 11, after V lost 4 bases and J lost 1 base. Germline lookup yields CDR1 SGDLS and CDR2 YYNGEE. The CDR3 spells CASSPRGSGLSYNEQFF. The CDR3 DNA reads TGTGCCAGCAGCCCCCGGGGTAGCGGGCTGTCCTACAATGAGCAGTTCTTC.

The genes are TRBV30 and TRBJ2-1; D is unresolved. V lost 4 bases, J lost 5 bases, and 15 bases lay in between. This CDR3 has 14 residues. Germline-derived CDR1 and CDR2 are GTSNPN and SVGIG (reference sequence). The CDR3 bases are TGTGCCTGGAACAGATTCAACGCTGACAATGAGCAGTTCTTC. Translated: CAWNRFNADNEQFF. The complete variable domain, with remaining parts taken from reference TRBV30 and TRBJ2-1, reads SQTIHQWPATLVQPVGSPLSLECTVEGTSNPNLYWYRQAAGRGLQLLFYSVGIGQISSEVPQNLSASRPQDRQFILSSKKLLLSDSGFYLCAWNRFNADNEQFFGPGTRLTVL.

This chain connects TRBV7-2 to TRBJ1-1; D might be TRBD1 (6 bases). The length of the CDR3 is 18 residues. Germline values: CDR1 SGHTA, CDR2 FQGNSA. V was cut by 1 base and J by 0 bases, with 18 bases left in between. CDR3 sequence reads: CASSLVPPSYRVNTEAFF. The CDR3 nucleotides are TGTGCCAGCAGCTTAGTCCCCCCCAGTTACAGGGTGAACACTGAAGCTTTCTTT. Combining the CDR3 with reference TRBV7-2 and TRBJ1-1 gives the whole variable domain GAGVSQSPSNKVTEKGKDVELRCDPISGHTALYWYRQSLGQGLEFLIYFQGNSAPDKSGLPSDRFSAERTGGSVSTLTIQRTQQEDSAVYLCASSLVPPSYRVNTEAFFGQGTRLTVV.

The chain couples TRBV4-2 to TRBJ1-1, with D tentatively TRBD1 (5 bases). V dropped 8 bases and J dropped 0 bases, with 10 bases sitting between them. Germline values: CDR1 LGHNA, CDR2 YNFKEQ. This CDR3 has 13 residues. The CDR3 sequence is CASRGVMNTEAFF. The CDR3 coding sequence is TGTGCCAGCCGGGGGGTTATGAACACTGAAGCTTTCTTT.

This chain connects TRBV30 to TRBJ2-4; TRBD1 agrees at 7 bases. Germline-derived CDR1 and CDR2 are GTSNPN and SVGIG (reference sequence). The CDR3 spans 15 residues. The J segment lost 7 bases and the V segment lost 2 bases, leaving 11 bases of the junction unmatched. The CDR3 DNA reads TGTGCCTGGAGTAAACCGGGACAGCTCAGGAACATTCAGTACTTC. This encodes CAWSKPGQLRNIQYF.

CDR3 nucleotide sequence: TGCAGCGTTGTAACCCTAGACACCGGGGAGCTGTTTTTT. Translated, it gives CSVVTLDTGELFF. The chain carries TRBV29-1 and TRBJ2-2, with D unresolved. The CDR3 loop spans 13 amino acids. CDR1 SQVTM and CDR2 ANQGSEA come from the germline V gene. V lost 4 bases and J lost 3, with 9 bases in between.